These 29 T cell receptor beta chains were sequenced from one sample in a study of blood T cell repertoires in COVID-19. Data came from immunoSEQ multiplex PCR; TCRdb stores just in-frame clones and leaves some out. The table includes 100,000 or so clones, around 81% detected once. Specimen: peripheral blood. Every receptor here comes from a man aged 55 to 70 with acute or convalescent COVID-19.

The gene calls are TRBV3-1 (or the pseudogene TRBV3-2) and TRBJ1-2, with 7 positions matching TRBD1. Germline V gene lookup returns CDR1 LGHDT and CDR2 YNNKEL (reference sequence). J lost 4 bases, V lost 4 bases, and 9 bases had no gene match. There are 15 residues in the CDR3. CDR3 nucleotide sequence: TGTGCCAGCAGCCCAAGACAGGGAGGAGGCTATGGCTACACCTTC. Protein sequence: CASSPRQGGGYGYTF.

The genes are TRBV27 and TRBJ2-1; 10 bases align to TRBD2. V lost 5 bases to trimming and J lost 0 bases; unmatched junction nucleotides: 4. Germline loops: CDR1 MNHEY, CDR2 SMNVEV (reference sequence). The CDR3 extends over 16 amino acids. The CDR3, as DNA: TGTGCCAGCAGTATCCGACTAGCGGGCTCCTACAATGAGCAGTTCTTC. Its protein product is CASSIRLAGSYNEQFF.

The CDR3 coding sequence is TGTGCCAGCACTAGGGATAGCGGGAGAATATTGGTCGGCGAGACCCAGTACTTC. Protein: CASTRDSGRILVGETQYF. The rearrangement uses TRBV7-8 and TRBJ2-5, with 9 nucleotides matching TRBD2. V trimming: 7 bases; J trimming: 5 bases; junction bases outside the gene matches: 20. The CDR3 contains 18 residues. The germline V gene has CDR1 SGHVS and CDR2 FQNEAQ.

V and J are TRBV6-6 and TRBJ2-7; no reliable D call. V lost 6 bases to trimming and J lost 4 bases, with 7 bases between them. The CDR3 is made up of 11 amino acids. Per germline, CDR1 MNHNY and CDR2 SVGAGI (reference sequence). CDR3 DNA: TGTGCCAGCAGCTCTACTTACGAGCAGTACGTC. It encodes CASSSTYEQYV.

V and J are TRBV7-9 and TRBJ1-1; D unclear. CDR1 SEHNR and CDR2 FQNEAQ come from the germline V gene (reference sequence). The ends were cut back, 1 base at V and 4 bases at J, with 7 bases in the middle. The CDR3 spans 13 residues. The CDR3 is CASSLGGSTEAFF. The CDR3 DNA reads as TGTGCCAGCAGCTTAGGAGGGTCCACTGAAGCTTTCTTT.

The rearrangement joins TRBV4-1 to TRBJ2-7; D may be TRBD1 (6 bases). V was cut by 0 bases and J by 4 bases, with 13 bases left in between. The CDR3 is made up of 15 amino acids. CDR1 is MGHRA and CDR2 is YSYEKL in the germline V gene. CDR3 coding DNA: TGCGCCAGCAGCCAAGATAGGGCAGGGGTTTACGAGCAGTACTTC. This gives the protein CASSQDRAGVYEQYF.

J is TRBJ1-5 and V is TRBV5-8, with 7 bases that match TRBD1. J was trimmed by 4 bases and V by 5 bases; bases with no gene match: 9. Germline CDR1 and CDR2: SGHTS and YDEGEE. This CDR3 spans 15 amino acids. The CDR3 DNA follows: TGTGCCAGCAGGGAAAGGACAGGACATAATCAGCCCCAGCATTTT. Translated: CASRERTGHNQPQHF. Drawing the rest from reference TRBV5-8 and TRBJ1-5, the complete variable domain is EAGVTQSPTHLIKTRGQQATLRCSPISGHTSVYWYQQALGLGLQFLLWYDEGEERNRGNFPPRFSGRQFPNYSSELNVNALELEDSALYLCASRERTGHNQPQHFGDGTRLSIL.

This chain joins TRBV18 and TRBJ2-5, with TRBD1 identical over 7 bases. Trimming at V came to 3 bases and at J to 4 bases, leaving 8 bases not matched to a gene. The CDR3 covers 15 residues. Germline CDR1 is KGHSH and CDR2 is LQKENI. For the CDR3, the DNA is TGTGCCAGCTCACCCGAAGGGGGCCGGGGAGAGACCCAGTACTTC. Protein: CASSPEGGRGETQYF.

This clone was counted a few times. The rearrangement links TRBV24-1 to TRBJ2-5; 8 positions agree with TRBD1. The V gene end was trimmed by 4 bases and the J gene end by 2 bases; junction bases not matched to a gene: 8. The CDR3 sequence is 16 residues long. CDR1 is KGHDR and CDR2 is SFDVKD in the germline V gene. CDR3: CATSDQLGTGQETQYF. CDR3 nucleotide sequence: TGTGCCACCAGTGACCAACTCGGGACAGGACAAGAGACCCAGTACTTC.

The CDR3 DNA sequence: TGTGCCAGCTCATCATCACAGGCGATCCCTGGTGAAGCTTTCTTT. Its translation: CASSSSQAIPGEAFF. V and J are TRBV18 and TRBJ1-1, with D possibly matching TRBD1 (5 bases). The CDR3 spans 15 residues. V lost 5 bases and J lost 7, with 20 bases in between. Looked up from germline, CDR1 is KGHSH and CDR2 is LQKENI. The whole variable domain, remainder taken from reference TRBV18 and TRBJ1-1, is NAGVMQNPRHLVRRRGQEARLRCSPMKGHSHVYWYRQLPEEGLKFMVYLQKENIIDESGMPKERFSAEFPKEGPSILRIQQVVRGDSAAYFCASSSSQAIPGEAFFGQGTRLTVV.

Here the CDR3 reads CASSLGNRGYGNTIYF. The DNA for the CDR3 is TGTGCCAGCAGCTTGGGGAACAGGGGGTATGGAAACACCATATATTTT. V usage is TRBV5-4 and J usage is TRBJ1-3; 8 bases agree with TRBD1. CDR1 is SGHNT, CDR2 YYREEE, per germline (reference sequence). Trimming cost V 0 bases and J 3 bases; bases outside gene matches: 5. The CDR3 is 16 residues long.

The chain links TRBV7-9 to TRBJ2-5, with TRBD2 matching 10 bases. The CDR3 runs 15 residues. V trimming: 5 bases; J trimming: 3 bases; junction bases outside the gene matches: 6. The germline gives CDR1 SEHNR, CDR2 FQNEAQ (reference sequence). The CDR3 DNA sequence: TGTGCCAGCAGCCCGATAGGGACTAGCGAAGAGACCCAGTACTTC. It translates to CASSPIGTSEETQYF.

The genes are TRBV19 and TRBJ2-2; 8 bases fit TRBD2. The V segment lost 3 bases and the J segment 4 bases; nucleotides outside the gene matches: 1. Germline assignment: CDR1 LNHDA and CDR2 SQIVND (reference sequence). The CDR3 totals 14 residues. This chain's CDR3 is CASSIRGGTGELFF. The CDR3 DNA reads TGTGCCAGTAGTATCCGGGGGGGCACCGGGGAGCTGTTTTTT.

The chain links TRBV5-4 to TRBJ2-3; 7 positions agree with TRBD2. The germline V gene encodes CDR1 SGHNT and CDR2 YYREEE (reference sequence). The CDR3 has 17 amino acids. V lost 0 bases to trimming and J lost 1 base; unmatched junction nucleotides: 8. The CDR3 loop is CASSLGGGRTRTDTQYF. In nucleotides, the CDR3 is TGTGCCAGCAGCTTGGGGGGAGGGAGGACCCGCACAGATACGCAGTATTTT. The full variable domain, completed using reference TRBV5-4 and TRBJ2-3, is ETGVTQSPTHLIKTRGQQVTLRCSSQSGHNTVSWYQQALGQGPQFIFQYYREEENGRGNFPPRFSGLQFPNYSSELNVNALELDDSALYLCASSLGGGRTRTDTQYFGPGTRLTVL.

The CDR3 sequence: CASSLQGYGSPLHF. CDR3 nucleotide sequence: TGTGCCAGCAGTTTACAGGGGTATGGGTCACCCCTCCACTTT. J is TRBJ1-6 and V is TRBV6-5, with 7 bases aligning to TRBD1. The CDR3 consists of 14 residues. From germline, CDR1 is MNHEY and CDR2 SVGAGI. J gave up 10 bases and V 4 bases, and 7 bases lay outside the gene matches.

V and J are TRBV11-2 and TRBJ1-6; 7 positions match TRBD1. CDR1 and CDR2 from the germline V gene are SGHAT and FQNNGV. This CDR3 comprises 15 residues. Trimming took 1 base from V and 12 from J; bases not matched to a gene: 9. The CDR3 loop reads CASSLGTGGLGPLHF. CDR3 bases: TGTGCCAGCAGCTTAGGGACAGGAGGATTAGGACCCCTCCACTTT. The full variable domain, with the rest looked up from reference TRBV11-2 and TRBJ1-6, is EAGVAQSPRYKIIEKRQSVAFWCNPISGHATLYWYQQILGQGPKLLIQFQNNGVVDDSQLPKDRFSAERLKGVDSTLKIQPAKLEDSAVYLCASSLGTGGLGPLHFGNGTRLTVT.

V usage is TRBV5-4 and J usage is TRBJ1-2, with D possibly matching TRBD1 (6 bases). V lost 9 bases to trimming and J lost 3 bases, with 15 bases between them. The V gene's germline CDR1 is SGHNT and CDR2 YYREEE (reference sequence). The CDR3 spans 13 residues. CDR3 protein: CATNDHRDYGYTF. The CDR3 nucleotides read TGTGCCACCAACGACCACAGGGACTATGGCTACACCTTC.

This sequence joins TRBV28 and TRBJ1-2, with D perhaps TRBD1 (5 bases). Germline CDR1 MDHEN, CDR2 SYDVKM. The CDR3 covers 14 residues. V shed 3 bases and J shed 3 bases, with 11 bases lying between them. Here the CDR3 DNA reads TGTGCCAGCAGTTTGAGCCGGGGGGACTATGGCTACACCTTC. This translates into CASSLSRGDYGYTF.

The chain joins TRBV7-2 to TRBJ2-5; 7 nucleotides agree with TRBD2. Germline V lookup: CDR1 SGHTA, CDR2 FQGNSA. Trimming removed 5 bases from V and 2 bases from J; junction bases left unmatched: 8. The length of the CDR3 is 15 residues. The CDR3 DNA reads as TGTGCCAGCAGCCCCTCCGGGACTAATCAAGAGACCCAGTACTTC. Its protein product is CASSPSGTNQETQYF. Looking up the rest from reference TRBV7-2 and TRBJ2-5 gives the full variable domain: GAGVSQSPSNKVTEKGKDVELRCDPISGHTALYWYRQSLGQGLEFLIYFQGNSAPDKSGLPSDRFSAERTGGSVSTLTIQRTQQEDSAVYLCASSPSGTNQETQYFGPGTRLLVL.

This chain links TRBV30 with TRBJ2-1; 8 bases fit TRBD2. This CDR3 contains 16 residues. Losses at the gene ends were 2 bases for V and 0 bases for J; bases not matched to a gene: 6. Looked up from germline, CDR1 is GTSNPN and CDR2 is SVGIG (reference sequence). CDR3 in DNA: TGTGCCTGGAGTAGCGGGGGACTACGCTCCTACAATGAGCAGTTCTTC. Translating gives CAWSSGGLRSYNEQFF.

The chain is built from TRBV19 and TRBJ1-6; D call uncertain. The CDR3 totals 16 residues. Trimming stripped 10 bases from V and 0 bases from J, with 16 bases between. Germline V lookup: CDR1 LNHDA, CDR2 SQIVND (reference sequence). CDR3 region: CATQYRWSSYNSPLHF. CDR3 in DNA: TGTGCCACCCAGTATAGGTGGAGCTCCTATAATTCACCCCTCCACTTT.

V usage is TRBV6-1 and J usage is TRBJ2-4; a weak D match, TRBD1 (5 bases). The CDR3 is made up of 15 amino acids. The germline CDR1 and CDR2 sequences are MNHNS and SASEGT. V lost 1 base to trimming and J lost 7 bases, with 14 bases between them. The CDR3 loop is CASSEGGKRRNIQYF. The CDR3 DNA reads TGTGCCAGCAGTGAAGGGGGCAAGAGAAGGAACATTCAGTACTTC.

The chain combines TRBV29-1 with TRBJ1-2, with no clear D. The CDR3 length is 13 residues. Germline V gene lookup returns CDR1 SQVTM and CDR2 ANQGSEA. The V end was cut by 3 bases, the J end by 0 bases, with 8 bases between. CDR3 residues: CSVEGRANYGYTF. The CDR3 DNA sequence: TGCAGCGTTGAGGGGAGAGCTAACTATGGCTACACCTTC.

The chain recombines TRBV9 with TRBJ2-1; D may be TRBD2 (7 bases). CDR1 and CDR2 (germline): SGDLS, YYNGEE. The CDR3 is 13 residues long. V dropped 4 bases and J dropped 9 bases, with 14 bases sitting between them. Here the CDR3 reads CASSRGGRGEQFF. In DNA, the CDR3 is TGTGCCAGCAGCAGAGGGGGGAGGGGTGAGCAGTTCTTC. The variable domain in full, completed from reference TRBV9 and TRBJ2-1, reads DSGVTQTPKHLITATGQRVTLRCSPRSGDLSVYWYQQSLDQGLQFLIQYYNGEERAKGNILERFSAQQFPDLHSELNLSSLELGDSALYFCASSRGGRGEQFFGPGTRLTVL.

This sequence joins TRBV2 and TRBJ2-3; D may be TRBD1 (6 bases). The germline gives CDR1 SNHLY, CDR2 FYNNEI. The CDR3 spans 13 residues. V was cut by 6 bases and J by 4 bases, with 11 bases left in between. The CDR3 bases are TGTGCCAGCAGGAAACAGGGTCCAGATACGCAGTATTTT. This codes for CASRKQGPDTQYF.

The chain combines TRBV24-1 with TRBJ1-1; D is unclear. Germline CDR1 is KGHDR and CDR2 is SFDVKD. Trimming removed 4 bases from V and 4 bases from J, with 9 bases in between. This CDR3 comprises 13 residues. CDR3: CATSDATGTEAFF. The CDR3 nucleotides are TGTGCCACCAGTGACGCCACGGGCACTGAAGCTTTCTTT.

The J gene is TRBJ1-4, the V gene TRBV7-9; D unclear. This CDR3 is 14 amino acids long. Trimming cost V 6 bases and J 0 bases, with 8 bases left between them. Germline CDR1 and CDR2: SEHNR and FQNEAQ (reference sequence). The CDR3, as DNA: TGTGCCAGCAGGAGACTTGCAACTAATGAAAAACTGTTTTTT. It translates to CASRRLATNEKLFF.

The CDR3 nucleotides are TGTGCCAGCAGCTTTATGGCAGGGCAGGGCTACACCTTC. Translated, it gives CASSFMAGQGYTF. This chain uses TRBV2 with TRBJ1-2, with TRBD1 as a possible D gene (5 bases). Between the trimmed V and J ends, which lost 6 bases and 8 bases, there was a span of 16 bases. Per germline, CDR1 SNHLY and CDR2 FYNNEI. This CDR3 region has 13 residues.

Comment on this clone: The junction does not match germline at one end; this may be a read error. The V and J genes are TRBV11-3 and TRBJ2-2, with D perhaps matching TRBD2 (6 bases). The CDR3 covers 16 residues. Germline loops: CDR1 SGHNT, CDR2 YENEEA. CDR3 DNA sequence: TGTGCCACCGCCGGTAACGGCGGGGTGAACCCCGGGGAGCTGTTTTTT. Its translation is CATAGNGGVNPGELFF.